The 3 T cell receptor beta chains listed next were all sequenced from one sample in a study of T cells in Graves' hyperthyroidism and ophthalmopathy. It was RNA transcripts that yielded the amplified TCR beta CDR3 regions. Using the HTBI primer set, a first-round RT-PCR was run on the TCR CDR3. MiXCR, run by TCRdb on the multiplex PCR reads, gives a single entry per CDR3 protein. The repertoire holds approximately 610,000 distinct CDR3 sequences, with about 15% as singletons. The source material was blood. The receptors were sampled from a woman in her thirties or forties with Graves' ophthalmopathy.

This clonotype has at least ten counts. V and J are TRBV28 and TRBJ2-5; 13 bases line up with TRBD2. The CDR3 is 17 amino acids. Trimming removed 1 base from V and 5 bases from J; junction bases left unmatched: 7. CDR1 is MDHEN and CDR2 is SYDVKM in the germline V gene. The chain's CDR3 is CASSLFGLAGVIETQYF. Written as DNA, the CDR3 is TGTGCCAGCAGTTTATTCGGACTAGCGGGAGTGATTGAGACCCAGTACTTC.

This clonotype was detected many times. V usage is TRBV6-1 and J usage is TRBJ1-5, with D possibly being TRBD1 (5 bases). The V and J ends lost 6 bases and 0 bases respectively, with 15 bases between them. This CDR3 has 16 residues. The V gene's germline CDR1 is MNHNS and CDR2 SASEGT. The CDR3 sequence: CASSTGRGYSNQPQHF. DNA for the CDR3: TGTGCCAGCAGCACGGGACGGGGGTATAGCAATCAGCCCCAGCATTTT.

Ten or more counts support this clonotype. V usage is TRBV5-1 and J usage is TRBJ1-1; weak D call: TRBD1 (5 bases). The germline gives CDR1 SGHRS, CDR2 YFSETQ. The V and J ends lost 0 bases and 0 bases respectively, with 9 bases between them. The CDR3 totals 15 residues. The CDR3 DNA is TGCGCCAGCAGCTTGGCCTCAGGGTTGAACACTGAAGCTTTCTTT. Amino acid sequence: CASSLASGLNTEAFF.